What follows describes a single TCR beta chain. Its antigen remains unknown. The sample is drawn from a study of cytomegalovirus exposure and HLA in healthy donors. Notes on the study in general: Excluded were some V segments that proved indistinguishable, including TRBV6-2 and TRBV6-3.

CDR3 length equals 14 residues. CDR1 MNHEY and CDR2 SMNVEV come from the germline V gene (reference sequence). V shed 7 bases and J 2 bases; nucleotides not matched to a gene: 6. PCR involved 60 Vbeta and 13 Jbeta primers. Profiling relied on immunoSEQ multiplex PCR, and the TCRdb table lists in-frame clones only, not all of them. The table for this sample gives 50,000 to 60,000 clones. The clonotype was recovered from a male donor in good health and CMV-seronegative. The rearrangement joins TRBV27 to TRBJ1-2; TRBD1 aligns across 8 bases. Specimen: PBMCs. Written as DNA, the CDR3 is TGTGCCAGCAAACGACAGGGGCTAAACTATGGCTACACCTTC. It codes for CASKRQGLNYGYTF.